Following are 25 T cell receptor beta chains from one sample sequenced in a study of regulatory T cells in long-lasting Graves disease (dated by TCRdb to the early 2020s). To prepare the library, multiplex PCR was applied. Sequenced on an Illumina HiSeq 4000. To build TCR beta libraries, CDR3 regions were amplified by Arm-PCR using iRepertoire HTBI primers. In-frame beta chains were kept once TCRdb had trimmed the public reads at Q25 with fastp and called clones with MiXCR. Records with the same CDR3 protein are collapsed into one entry carrying the most frequent genes and DNA. Here the sample has 350,000 to 500,000 distinct CDR3 sequences; 14% occur a single time. Around a sixth of the sample is in the top ten clones. Read against the paper, the sample's time point label means: newly diagnosed GD, antithyroid drugs for less than 3 months. For both TCR sequencing and RNA sequencing, RNA was extracted from PBMCs using TRIzol.

These same records also appear under a second study, on T cells in Graves' hyperthyroidism and ophthalmopathy.

Sequenced material: peripheral blood mononuclear cells (PBMCs), taken at new diagnosis, from a patient treated with antithyroid drugs. The origin of the receptors is a woman aged 50 to 60 with Graves disease. Donor details come from another sample of the same person, matched by shared clones.

Many counts were recorded for this clonotype. The chain has TRBV29-1 and TRBJ2-2; TRBD1 matches at 8 bases. The CDR3 consists of 13 residues. V gave up 6 bases and J gave up 1 base; unmatched junction bases: 1. Germline lookup yields CDR1 SQVTM and CDR2 ANQGSEA. CDR3 region: CSVDRENTGELFF. For the CDR3, the DNA is TGCAGCGTGGACAGGGAGAACACCGGGGAGCTGTTTTTT.

This clonotype appeared once. A much bigger clone sits one base away, suggesting this may be a read error. The V gene is TRBV13, the J gene TRBJ2-3; 9 bases align to TRBD2. From germline, CDR1 is PRHDT and CDR2 FYEKMQ (reference sequence). The CDR3 length is 16 residues. V lost 2 bases and J lost 3; bases outside the gene matches: 6. The CDR3 spells CASSLLGSGRTDTQYF. Here the CDR3 DNA reads TGTGCCAGCAGCTTACTGGGTAGCGGGAGAACAGATACGCAGTATTTT.

This clonotype has a count of ten or more. The chain is built from TRBV7-9 and TRBJ2-1; the D gene is possibly TRBD1 (6 bases). Trimming took off 4 bases at V and 2 bases at J, with 12 bases between the two ends. The V gene's germline CDR1 is SEHNR and CDR2 FQNEAQ (reference sequence). The CDR3 consists of 15 residues. The DNA of the CDR3 is TGTGCCAGCAGCTCGGGGACACCTCCCTACAATGAGCAGTTCTTC. As protein: CASSSGTPPYNEQFF.

This clonotype was observed many times. The chain employs TRBV7-6 and TRBJ2-3, with D unclear. The V end lost 4 bases, the J end lost 1 base, and 12 bases lay between the germline ends. Germline V gives CDR1 SGHVS, CDR2 FNYEAQ. CDR3 length equals 15 residues. CDR3 DNA: TGTGCCAGCAGCTCACCACCTCTAGGCACAGATACGCAGTATTTT. This encodes CASSSPPLGTDTQYF.

The genes are TRBV6-1 and TRBJ1-2; a weak D match, TRBD1 (5 bases). V shed 6 bases and J shed 6 bases, with 14 bases lying between them. The CDR3 covers 13 residues. The germline CDR1 and CDR2 sequences are MNHNS and SASEGT. The CDR3 protein is CASRESGTDGYTF. The CDR3 DNA reads as TGTGCCAGCAGGGAATCCGGGACGGATGGCTACACCTTC.

There are many counts of this clonotype. The gene calls are TRBV7-9 and TRBJ1-2; a possible D gene is TRBD1 (5 bases). CDR1 and CDR2 from the germline V gene are SEHNR and FQNEAQ (reference sequence). Trimming pared 2 bases from V and 4 bases from J, leaving 11 bases between. CDR3 length: 14 residues. The CDR3 here is CASSLLGETYGYTF. The DNA for the CDR3 is TGTGCCAGCAGCTTACTAGGGGAAACCTATGGCTACACCTTC.

The chain combines TRBV19 with TRBJ1-1; D is unresolved. The ends were cut back, 7 bases at V and 1 base at J, with 13 bases in the middle. The germline gives CDR1 LNHDA, CDR2 SQIVND (reference sequence). This CDR3 has 14 residues. The CDR3 DNA follows: TGTGCCAGTACTCCGGCGGGGAAGAACACTGAAGCTTTCTTT. This encodes CASTPAGKNTEAFF.

This clonotype was seen only a few times. V gene TRBV9 combines with J gene TRBJ2-7; 7 positions match TRBD2. CDR3 length: 15 residues. The germline V gene has CDR1 SGDLS and CDR2 YYNGEE. J lost 3 bases, V lost 0 bases, and 6 bases had no gene match. The CDR3 spells CASSVGNGRNYEQYF. DNA for the CDR3: TGTGCCAGCAGCGTAGGTAACGGGAGGAACTACGAGCAGTACTTC.

The V gene is TRBV7-9, the J gene TRBJ2-5; 10 bases are a match to TRBD2. The V gene end was trimmed by 0 bases and the J gene end by 5 bases; junction bases not matched to a gene: 6. The germline CDR1 and CDR2 sequences are SEHNR and FQNEAQ (reference sequence). The CDR3 runs to 16 residues. The CDR3 DNA is TGTGCCAGCAGCTTAGCGGGCGCTAGCGGGAGTGAGACCCAGTACTTC. Residues: CASSLAGASGSETQYF.

This clonotype was detected ten times or more. J is TRBJ1-5 and V is TRBV12-3 or TRBV12-4; the match to TRBD1 covers 7 bases. The CDR3 is 22 amino acids. Losses at the gene ends were 3 bases for V and 0 bases for J; bases not matched to a gene: 23. CDR3 in DNA: TGTGCCAGCAGTTTCTTCAGGGAAGCATACGCAAAGGGGGCAATTAGCAATCAGCCCCAGCATTTT. Protein: CASSFFREAYAKGAISNQPQHF.

The chain has TRBV5-1 and TRBJ1-6, with 9 positions matching TRBD1. In germline, CDR1 is SGHRS, CDR2 YFSETQ. The CDR3 runs to 15 residues. V lost 4 bases and J lost 9; bases outside the gene matches: 8. CDR3 in amino acids: CASSLSGTGTSPLHF. The CDR3 DNA sequence: TGCGCCAGCAGCCTATCCGGGACAGGGACTTCACCCCTCCACTTT.

This clonotype has a handful of counts. The chain links TRBV9 to TRBJ1-4; 7 nucleotides line up with TRBD1. CDR1 SGDLS and CDR2 YYNGEE come from the germline V gene. Germline trimming cut 3 bases from V and 8 bases from J; bases unmatched to any gene: 16. This CDR3 has 17 amino acids. The CDR3 DNA reads TGTGCCAGCAGCGCCTCAACAGGGGCGGACAACACGGAAAAACTGTTTTTT. This codes for CASSASTGADNTEKLFF.

The table lists this clonotype with many counts. The rearrangement joins TRBV24-1 to TRBJ2-7, with D perhaps matching TRBD1 (6 bases). The CDR3 runs 16 residues. V was cut by 3 bases and J by 4 bases, with 18 bases left in between. Germline values: CDR1 KGHDR, CDR2 SFDVKD. The CDR3 bases are TGTGCCACCAGTGATCAGGGACAATACCCTCCTTACGAGCAGTACTTC. Its protein product is CATSDQGQYPPYEQYF.

This clonotype was observed many times. CDR3 protein: CASTRTGTQETQYF. CDR3 nucleotides: TGTGCCAGCACTCGGACAGGGACGCAAGAGACCCAGTACTTC. The chain employs TRBV12-3 or TRBV12-4 and TRBJ2-5, with 8 bases that match TRBD1. After removal of 7 bases from V and 2 bases from J, the junction contained 6 bases not matched to a gene. The CDR3 runs to 14 residues.

Here the CDR3 DNA reads TGTGCCAGCAGCTTAGGGACTAGCGGGAGTTGGGATTACAATGAGCAGTTCTTC. Amino acid sequence: CASSLGTSGSWDYNEQFF. The chain has TRBV7-9 and TRBJ2-1; 13 nucleotides agree with TRBD2. Per germline, CDR1 SEHNR and CDR2 FQNEAQ (reference sequence). V gave up 1 base and J gave up 4 bases; unmatched junction bases: 7. The CDR3 consists of 18 residues.

This clonotype was observed at least ten times. This rearrangement joins TRBV3-1 to TRBJ2-1; D might be TRBD1 (6 bases). The CDR3 consists of 12 residues. Looked up from germline, CDR1 is LGHDT and CDR2 is YNNKEL (reference sequence). The germline V and J ends were trimmed by 5 bases and 6 bases, with 8 bases remaining between them. This CDR3 is CASSTQGNEQFF. In DNA, the CDR3 is TGTGCCAGCAGCACACAGGGCAATGAGCAGTTCTTC.

A word on this clonotype: Since a much larger clone is just one base distant, this may be a read error. The chain carries TRBV20-1 and TRBJ2-7; D remains unclear. The germline V gene encodes CDR1 DFQATT and CDR2 SNEGSKA (reference sequence). The CDR3 covers 19 residues. In DNA, the CDR3 is TGCAGTGCTAGAGATCCCTTTTCTCTTCTGAGTGCCCCTGTCTACGAGGAGTACTTC. The encoded protein is CSARDPFSLLSAPVYEEYF.

This clonotype was found many times. This chain joins TRBV7-9 and TRBJ2-1; unclear D gene. V was trimmed by 5 bases and J by 4 bases, leaving 9 bases between them. This CDR3 has 13 residues. Germline V gives CDR1 SEHNR, CDR2 FQNEAQ (reference sequence). The CDR3 region is CASSRVGYNEQFF. CDR3 sequence (DNA): TGTGCCAGCAGCCGGGTGGGTTACAATGAGCAGTTCTTC.

The V gene is TRBV18, the J gene TRBJ2-1; either TRBD1 or TRBD2 may supply D (5 bases each). From germline, CDR1 is KGHSH and CDR2 LQKENI. Trimming removed 1 base from V and 5 bases from J, with 15 bases in between. The CDR3 sequence is 16 residues long. The CDR3 bases are TGTGCCAGCTCACCACTACCCGGGACGCAGCACAATGAGCAGTTCTTC. Amino acid sequence: CASSPLPGTQHNEQFF.

In nucleotides, the CDR3 is TGTGCCAGCAGCCAAGAAATGAATGAGCAGTTCTTC. It translates to CASSQEMNEQFF. The chain links TRBV3-1 to TRBJ2-1; D unclear. The CDR3 contains 12 residues. Germline CDR1 LGHDT, CDR2 YNNKEL (reference sequence). The V end was cut by 0 bases, the J end by 7 bases, with 4 bases between.

The chain carries TRBV28 and TRBJ2-1, with D possibly being TRBD1 (6 bases). Germline CDR1 is MDHEN and CDR2 is SYDVKM. This CDR3 spans 15 amino acids. Trimming pared 5 bases from V and 10 bases from J, leaving 21 bases between. The CDR3 DNA reads TGTGCCAGCAGTGGTGACCGGGTAATCACAGGGGAGCAGTTCTTC. Protein product: CASSGDRVITGEQFF.

This clonotype has a count of ten or more. This chain uses TRBV5-1 with TRBJ2-3; 9 bases line up with TRBD1. Germline V lookup: CDR1 SGHRS, CDR2 YFSETQ. This CDR3 is built from 14 residues. The V gene end was trimmed by 7 bases and the J gene end by 3 bases; junction bases not matched to a gene: 6. Here the CDR3 reads CASCRDRGTDTQYF. The DNA for the CDR3 is TGCGCCAGCTGCAGAGACAGGGGGACAGATACGCAGTATTTT.

This clonotype has ten or more counts. The chain couples TRBV6-5 to TRBJ2-6; no reliable D call. CDR1 MNHEY and CDR2 SVGAGI come from the germline V gene. Deletions cut 2 bases from V and 2 bases from J, with 4 bases between. The CDR3 runs to 14 residues. In nucleotides, the CDR3 is TGTGCCAGCAGTTACGGAGCTGGGGCCAACGTCCTGACTTTC. Amino acid sequence: CASSYGAGANVLTF.

At least ten counts were recorded for this clonotype. The V call is TRBV7-2, the J call TRBJ2-1; the D gene is possibly TRBD2 (6 bases). V was shortened by 2 bases and J by 1 base, with 12 bases between the two germline ends. Germline lookup yields CDR1 SGHTA and CDR2 FQGNSA. The CDR3 runs to 16 residues. The CDR3 loop is CASSLRSGHSYNEQFF. Here the CDR3 DNA reads TGTGCCAGCAGCTTAAGGAGCGGGCATTCCTACAATGAGCAGTTCTTC.

This clonotype was detected only a few times. The chain has TRBV3-1 and TRBJ2-5; possible D gene TRBD2, 6 bases. V was clipped by 3 bases and J by 2 bases, with 16 bases between them. CDR1 and CDR2 from the germline V gene are LGHDT and YNNKEL (reference sequence). This CDR3 has 16 residues. CDR3 DNA sequence: TGTGCCAGCAGCCACCTGGAGACTAGAGGACAAGAGACCCAGTACTTC. Amino acid sequence: CASSHLETRGQETQYF.